This TCR beta chain was profiled in a study of shared clonotypes between healthy human individuals. Broader study findings: In four donors, around 5% of naive CD4 clonotypes appeared in common.

Positively selected for CCR7, the CD45RO-negative cells used as naive CD8 cells excluded terminally differentiated effector memory CD45RA+ cells. It was across several immunoSEQ plates that each subset's genomic DNA was evenly split. Here immunoSEQ multiplex PCR was the method, and the copy in TCRdb shows in-frame clones only, minus some. The sample includes millions of clones, roughly 95% of them seen just once. V lost 1 base and J 1 base, leaving 16 bases between the germline ends. The CDR3 is 17 residues long. CDR1 and CDR2 from the germline V gene are SGHTS and YDEGEE. Details on this clone: Its antigen is not identified.

The sequenced sample was naive CD8+ T cells sorted from blood. The chain uses TRBV5-8 and TRBJ2-3; D call uncertain. The origin of this receptor is a man between 18 and 35 years old in good health. CDR3 sequence (DNA): TGTGCCAGCAGCTTGCTCGAGACAATGATTCGCACAGATACGCAGTATTTT. Translated: CASSLLETMIRTDTQYF.